The next 15 T cell receptor beta chains were all read from a single sample in a study of identical twins. TCRdb recomputed calls from the 5' RACE reads with MiXCR, one row per CDR3 protein. Here the sample spans roughly 710,000 distinct CDR3 sequences, roughly 6% being singletons. Sequenced: naive T cells sorted from blood. These receptors all come from a man aged 18 to 30 in good health.

This clonotype appeared a few times. The chain has TRBV12-3 or TRBV12-4 and TRBJ2-6; no reliable D call. V lost 3 bases and J lost 1, with 7 bases in between. The CDR3 loop spans 15 amino acids. CDR3 sequence: CASSFWSSGANVLTF. CDR3 sequence (DNA): TGTGCCAGCAGTTTTTGGTCGTCTGGGGCCAACGTCCTGACTTTC.

V and J are TRBV7-2 and TRBJ1-1; a possible D gene is TRBD1 (6 bases). Germline CDR1 is SGHTA and CDR2 is FQGNSA. The V gene lost 1 base and the J gene lost 12 bases, with 12 bases spanning the gap. This CDR3 spans 12 amino acids. CDR3 protein: CASSLGQGFPFF. DNA for the CDR3: TGTGCCAGCAGCTTAGGGCAGGGGTTCCCTTTCTTT.

The gene calls are TRBV3-1 and TRBJ2-1; no reliable D call. The V and J ends lost 2 bases and 8 bases respectively, with 10 bases between them. CDR1 and CDR2 from the germline V gene are LGHDT and YNNKEL (reference sequence). There are 13 residues in the CDR3. For the CDR3, the DNA is TGTGCCAGCAGCCAAAGTCGGAGTTATGAGCAGTTCTTC. This sequence encodes CASSQSRSYEQFF.

This chain's CDR3 is CASVATGRGIGHGELFF. The DNA of the CDR3 is TGTGCCAGTGTAGCGACCGGAAGGGGCATCGGGCACGGGGAGCTGTTTTTT. The chain combines TRBV28 with TRBJ2-2; D possibly uses TRBD1 or TRBD2 (5 bases each). This CDR3 has 17 amino acids. CDR1 is MDHEN and CDR2 is SYDVKM in the germline V gene. V lost 9 bases, J lost 7 bases, and 27 bases lay in between.

The V gene is TRBV2, the J gene TRBJ2-5, with a possible D match to TRBD1 (6 bases). The CDR3 has 13 amino acids. Per germline, CDR1 SNHLY and CDR2 FYNNEI. The V gene lost 6 bases and the J gene lost 3 bases, with 11 bases spanning the gap. The CDR3 spells CASRGTREETQYF. In DNA, the CDR3 is TGTGCCAGCAGAGGGACACGAGAAGAGACCCAGTACTTC.

V is TRBV29-1 and J is TRBJ1-2; D is unresolved. The ends were cut back, 2 bases at V and 2 bases at J, with 9 bases in the middle. CDR1 and CDR2 from the germline V gene are SQVTM and ANQGSEA. The CDR3 extends over 13 amino acids. The CDR3 DNA sequence: TGCAGCGTTGAAATTAGTCGGAACTATGGCTACACCTTC. Its translation: CSVEISRNYGYTF.

This clonotype has just a few counts. This chain connects TRBV10-3 to TRBJ2-6; D uncertain. The ends were cut back, 3 bases at V and 0 bases at J, with 9 bases in the middle. The germline V gene encodes CDR1 ENHRY and CDR2 SYGVKD. This CDR3 has 16 amino acids. CDR3: CAISDGRLSGANVLTF. The CDR3 region has the DNA TGTGCCATCAGTGACGGCAGACTCTCTGGGGCCAACGTCCTGACTTTC.

This clonotype was counted only a few times. This rearrangement joins TRBV5-1 to TRBJ2-5; possible D gene TRBD1, 5 bases. V lost 4 bases and J lost 5, with 18 bases in between. The germline gives CDR1 SGHRS, CDR2 YFSETQ. The CDR3 runs 15 residues. CDR3 DNA sequence: TGCGCCAGCAGCACGCCGGACATTGGGAAGGAGACCCAGTACTTC. It specifies CASSTPDIGKETQYF.

This clonotype has only a few counts. DNA of the CDR3: TGTGCCAGCAGTCCCTTAGCGTACAGGGGGATAGATACGCAGTATTTT. Amino acid sequence: CASSPLAYRGIDTQYF. This sequence joins TRBV28 and TRBJ2-3; 8 bases line up with TRBD1. Germline assignment: CDR1 MDHEN and CDR2 SYDVKM. The V gene end was trimmed by 5 bases and the J gene end by 5 bases; junction bases not matched to a gene: 12. The CDR3 is made up of 16 amino acids.

This clonotype has at least ten counts. The chain links TRBV28 to TRBJ2-1; TRBD2 matches at 7 bases. Trimming at V came to 8 bases and at J to 1 base, leaving 8 bases not matched to a gene. This CDR3 has 15 residues. Germline V gene data show CDR1 as MDHEN and CDR2 as SYDVKM. The CDR3 DNA follows: TGTGCCAGCCAACTCCTGCGGGAGTCCTACAATGAGCAGTTCTTC. Protein: CASQLLRESYNEQFF.

This clonotype was counted a few times. The V call is TRBV18, the J call TRBJ2-4; the D is unclear. This CDR3 comprises 13 residues. Germline values: CDR1 KGHSH, CDR2 LQKENI. The V end lost 0 bases, the J end lost 4 bases, and 4 bases lay between the germline ends. This chain's CDR3 is CASSPPSKNIQYF. The CDR3 DNA reads TGTGCCAGCTCACCACCATCTAAAAACATTCAGTACTTC.

This clonotype has at least ten counts. The V and J genes are TRBV24-1 and TRBJ2-1; D may be TRBD2 (6 bases). Germline CDR1 is KGHDR and CDR2 is SFDVKD. V lost 1 base to trimming and J lost 3 bases, with 24 bases between them. The CDR3 consists of 20 residues. The CDR3 reads CATSDFKSDSGGKFYNEQFF. CDR3 DNA sequence: TGTGCCACCAGTGATTTTAAGAGTGATTCAGGAGGGAAATTCTACAATGAGCAGTTCTTC.

The chain has TRBV14 and TRBJ2-3; a weak D match, TRBD2 (6 bases). With 3 bases removed from V and 2 bases from J, the gap between germline ends came to 15 bases. The CDR3 loop spans 16 amino acids. Germline values: CDR1 SGHDN, CDR2 FVKESK. CDR3 loop: CASSHRGVFNTDTQYF. The DNA of the CDR3 is TGTGCCAGCAGCCATCGCGGGGTCTTTAACACAGATACGCAGTATTTT.

The table lists this clonotype with many counts. V gene TRBV5-1 combines with J gene TRBJ2-1; TRBD2 is a possible D gene (6 bases). V was cut by 7 bases and J by 3 bases, with 14 bases left in between. Germline assignment: CDR1 SGHRS and CDR2 YFSETQ. The CDR3 runs 14 residues. The CDR3 spells CASRGGASYNEQFF. The CDR3 DNA is TGCGCCAGCCGCGGAGGGGCTAGCTACAATGAGCAGTTCTTC.

The chain recombines TRBV6-5 with TRBJ2-5; no clear D gene. The CDR3 has 14 residues. Germline CDR1 MNHEY, CDR2 SVGAGI. V dropped 2 bases and J dropped 1 base, with 8 bases sitting between them. Written as DNA, the CDR3 is TGTGCCAGCAGTTACATGCCAGGCCAAGAGACCCAGTACTTC. As protein: CASSYMPGQETQYF.